This T cell receptor (beta chain) came from a study of high-grade serous ovarian cancer treatment subgroups. Broader study findings: Spatial context was lost because tumors were sequenced in bulk. Tumors within one patient showed repertoire similarity of roughly 0.11 to 0.8.

Libraries were prepared by immunoSEQ multiplex PCR; TCRdb keeps only in-frame clonotypes and omits some of them. The sample has approximately 40,000 clones, approximately 81% seen once. As for this clone: Its antigen is currently unknown. A junction boundary mismatches the germline segment, possibly from a read error.

The tumor samples were collected prior to definitive surgery or chemotherapy. This TCR came from a human donor with high-grade serous ovarian cancer. The sequenced sample was tumor tissue.

Written as DNA, the CDR3 is TGCGCCAGCAGCTTACCTCGGGGGGCCTCCAACGAGCAGTACTTC. Its translation is CASSLPRGASNEQYF. V gene TRBV5-1 combines with J gene TRBJ2-7, with D perhaps TRBD2 (7 bases). The CDR3 covers 15 residues. Germline assignment: CDR1 SGHRS and CDR2 YFSETQ.